Reported below is one T cell receptor beta chain. What it recognizes is unknown. Single viable CD3+CD4+CD8-CD45RO+ cells were sorted as the memory CD4+ T cells. CMV serostatus came from serum IgG against pp150, pp28, p38, p52. The length of the CDR3 is 13 residues. The J segment lost 4 bases and the V segment lost 5 bases, leaving 6 bases of the junction unmatched. CDR1 and CDR2 (germline): SQVTM, ANQGSEA. This sample was taken from a study of memory CD4+ T cells and cytomegalovirus serostatus. Turning to the study itself: Donors were healthy Belgian adults, several CMV seropositive and some 24 seronegative.

Overall study results and limits: Of under 200 reported CMV TCRbeta sequences, some 70 were found in memory CD4+ repertoires. Suggested: most of the CMV-linked TCR signature lies in CD4+ memory cells.

Using immunoSEQ multiplex PCR, the repertoire was profiled, and TCRdb retains in-frame clones only, with some absent. The sample has around 53,000 clones, 65% to 80% seen once; the top ten hold 0.75% to 0.85%. This clonotype was sampled from an adult in good health and CMV-seronegative. The sample taken for sequencing was memory CD4+ T cells from blood. The rearrangement links TRBV29-1 to TRBJ2-7; 9 nucleotides line up with TRBD1. CDR3 region: CSVSVGQGYEQYF. The CDR3 DNA reads TGCAGCGTTAGTGTGGGACAGGGTTACGAGCAGTACTTC.